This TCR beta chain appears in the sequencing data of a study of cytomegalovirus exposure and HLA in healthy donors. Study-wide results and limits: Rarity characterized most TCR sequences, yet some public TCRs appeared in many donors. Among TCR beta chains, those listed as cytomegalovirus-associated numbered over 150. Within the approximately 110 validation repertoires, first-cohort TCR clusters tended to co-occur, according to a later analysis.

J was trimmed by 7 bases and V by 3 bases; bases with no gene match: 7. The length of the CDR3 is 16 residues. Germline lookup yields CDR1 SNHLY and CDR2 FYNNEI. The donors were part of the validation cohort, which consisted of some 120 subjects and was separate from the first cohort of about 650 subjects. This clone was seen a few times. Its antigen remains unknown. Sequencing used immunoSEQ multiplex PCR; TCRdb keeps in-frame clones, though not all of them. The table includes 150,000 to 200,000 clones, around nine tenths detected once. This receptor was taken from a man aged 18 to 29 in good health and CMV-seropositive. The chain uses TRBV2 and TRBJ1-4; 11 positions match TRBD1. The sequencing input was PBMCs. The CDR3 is CASSDGRTGGGEKLFF. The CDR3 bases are TGTGCCAGCAGTGACGGTCGGACAGGGGGCGGTGAAAAACTGTTTTTT.